These T cell receptor beta chains were read from a single sample in a study of graft-versus-host responses after intestinal transplantation. Assay: immunoSEQ multiplex PCR; the TCRdb copy retains only in-frame clones and omits some. The table lists some 140,000 clones, roughly 92% of them singletons. Antigens for these TCRs are unknown. The sample here was unstimulated CD4+ T cells sorted from spleen or lymph node cells, taken before intestinal transplant. The receptors shown here come from a human donor who received an intestinal transplant. CDR3s include the opening cysteine and the closing phenylalanine or tryptophan. The D gene is left open where the match is weak. Only some rows state a clone size, as once, few, many or a class for expanded clones.

TRBJ1-6 - TRBV2 - TGTGCCAGCACAATTGACGGGTATAATTCACCCCTCCACTTT CASTIDGYNSPLHF
TRBJ1-2 - TRBV7-8 - TGTGCCAGCAGCTTAGCGTCATCGGGGGAGCTTAGCTATGGCTACACCTTC CASSLASSGELSYGYTF
TRBJ2-1 - TRBV7-8 - TGTGCCAGCAGCTTGGCCCTCTCGGCCTACAATGAGCAGTTCTTC CASSLALSAYNEQFF
TRBJ1-3 - TRBV18 - TGTGCCAGCTCACCACCAGGGGCACCCTCTGGAAACACCATATATTTT CASSPPGAPSGNTIYF
TRBJ1-6 TRBD1 TRBV4-1 - TGCGCCAGCAGCCTGGGACAGGGGGCGGTTACCTATAATTCACCCCTCCACTTT CASSLGQGAVTYNSPLHF
TRBJ2-1 - TRBV5-1 - TGCGCCAGCAGCTTACTTCCGGGGGGCGTCTCCTACAATGAGCAGTTCTTC CASSLLPGGVSYNEQFF
TRBJ1-2 - TRBV19 - TGTGCCAGTAGTAAGCCGGATTCCATGGATGGCTACACCTTC CASSKPDSMDGYTF
TRBJ1-4 - TRBV19 - TGTGCCAGTACCCCAGGCCGGGCCGAAAAACTGTTTTTT CASTPGRAEKLFF
TRBJ1-6 TRBD1 TRBV7-9 - TGTGCCAGCAGCAGGGGACAGGATAATTCACCCCTCCACTTT CASSRGQDNSPLHF
TRBJ1-1 TRBD1 TRBV6-5 - TGTGCCAGCAAAGGACAGGGATCCGAAACTGAAGCTTTCTTT CASKGQGSETEAFF
TRBJ2-7 - TRBV5-1 - TGCGCCAGCAGCTTGGGGCCCGGCAGCAACTCCTACGAGCAGTACTTC CASSLGPGSNSYEQYF
TRBJ2-1 - TRBV19 - TGTGCCAGGGGGGGCAGAGGGGGTGAGCAGTTCTTC CARGGRGGEQFF
TRBJ2-5 TRBD2 TRBV10-1 - TGCGCCAGCAACGAACTAGCGGGCGAGACCCAGTACTTC CASNELAGETQYF
TRBJ1-1 - TRBV7-9 - TGTGCCAGCAGCTTAGAGGGTGGGATCACGGCTTTCTTT CASSLEGGITAFF
TRBJ2-1 - TRBV6-1 - TGTGCCAGCAGTGAAGTTCTGGGGGGCGCCTTTAATGAGCAGTTCTTC CASSEVLGGAFNEQFF
TRBJ1-6 - TRBV30 - TGTGCCTGGACCCTACTGTTCAATTCACCCCTCCACTTT CAWTLLFNSPLHF
TRBJ2-1 - TRBV5-1 - TGCGCCAGCAGCTTGGGGGGAACTAGCTCCTACAATGAGCAGTTCTTC CASSLGGTSSYNEQFF
TRBJ1-1 - TRBV23-1 few TGCGCCAGCCCGAAGCCCACTGAAGCTTTCTTT CASPKPTEAFF
TRBJ2-1 - TRBV5-6 - TGTGCCAGCAGCTTGGTCCAGGGGTGGGACAATGAGCAGTTCTTC CASSLVQGWDNEQFF
TRBJ2-3 - TRBV7-9 - TGTGCCAGCAGCCGACTAGGGGCCACAGATACGCAGTATTTT CASSRLGATDTQYF
TRBJ2-2 - TRBV5-1 - TGCGCCAGCAGCAGGAGGGGCGACCCGAACACCGGGGAGCTGTTTTTT CASSRRGDPNTGELFF
TRBJ1-1 - TRBV12-5 - TGTGCTAGTGGTTTAGAAGTTAACACTGAAGCTTTCTTT CASGLEVNTEAFF
TRBJ2-1 TRBD2 TRBV15 - TGTGCCACCAGCAGAGATCGGGGGAGGGAAAATGAGCAGTTCTTC CATSRDRGRENEQFF
TRBJ2-4 - TRBV15 - TGTGCCACCAGCAGAGATCGTGTACCAATAGCCAAAAACATTCAGTACTTC CATSRDRVPIAKNIQYF
TRBJ2-2 - TRBV5-5 - TGTGCCAGCAGCTTTCACCCCCCAGGTGGGGAGCTGTTTTTT CASSFHPPGGELFF
TRBJ1-4 - TRBV18 - TGTGCCAGCTCACCACGTGGGGCCAGCGAAAAACTGTTTTTT CASSPRGASEKLFF
TRBJ1-5 TRBD1 TRBV6-1 once TGTGCCAGCAGTGCCTCGACAGGGTTTAATCAGCCCCAGCATTTT CASSASTGFNQPQHF
TRBJ1-1 - TRBV2 - TGTGCCGTAATGTCAACCAGGGGATCTGGTGAAGCTTTCTTT CAVMSTRGSGEAFF
TRBJ1-2 TRBD1 TRBV7-6 - TGTGCCAGCAGCTTACATCCGACAGGGGGCTATGGCTACACCTTC CASSLHPTGGYGYTF
TRBJ2-2 - TRBV6-1 once TGTGCCAGCAGTGCCAGGGCTCTTTCCCCCGGGGAGCTGTTTTTT CASSARALSPGELFF
TRBJ2-7 - TRBV5-1 - TGCGCCAGCAGCTTGAGACAGAGCTCCTACGAGCAGTACTTC CASSLRQSSYEQYF
TRBJ1-6 - TRBV12-5 - TGTGCTAGTGGTTCCGGGAGGGACGATTCACCCCTCCACTTT CASGSGRDDSPLHF
TRBJ1-1 - TRBV20-1 once TGCAGTGCTAGCCGTGGCACTGAAGCTTTCTTT CSASRGTEAFF
TRBJ2-7 - TRBV27 - TGTGCCAGCAGTTCTCAGCGGAGCAATCTGTACTTC CASSSQRSNLYF
TRBJ2-5 - TRBV6-1 - TGTGCCAGCAGTCACCCGGGGGAGACCCAGTACTTC CASSHPGETQYF
TRBJ1-6 TRBD1 TRBV5-4 - TGTGCCAGCAGCGCGGGACAGGGTTCACCCCTCCACTTT CASSAGQGSPLHF
TRBJ2-5 TRBD1 TRBV5-1 - TGCGCCAGCACCGGGACAGGGGTTTTCCCCCAAGAGACCCAGTACTTC CASTGTGVFPQETQYF
TRBJ1-4 - TRBV11-2 once TGTGCCAGCAGCTTTTTCAGGGAAAAACTGTTTTTT CASSFFREKLFF
TRBJ1-2 - TRBV5-1 - TGCGCCAGCAGGGAGGGGCGATTATCCCACTACTTATCCTTC CASREGRLSHYLSF
TRBJ1-2 - TRBV29-1 once TGCAGCGTTGAACCGACAGTTAACTATGGCTACACCTTC CSVEPTVNYGYTF
TRBJ2-6 - TRBV5-1 - TGCGCCAGCCAACCTGCGGGGGCCAACGTCCTGACTTTC CASQPAGANVLTF
TRBJ2-1 TRBD2 TRBV15 - TGTGCCACCAGCCCGATCGACGGGGGGGACTACAATGAGCAGTTCTTC CATSPIDGGDYNEQFF
TRBJ2-1 - TRBV18 few TGTGCCAGCTCACCCGTCAGTTGGCCTAAGGGTGAGCAGTTCTTC CASSPVSWPKGEQFF
TRBJ2-1 - TRBV9 - TGTGCCAGCAGCGTAGGGGCCGCCTCCTACAATGAGCAGTTCTTC CASSVGAASYNEQFF
TRBJ2-5 - TRBV30 - TGTGCCTGGCTGACGCAAGAGACCCAGTACTTC CAWLTQETQYF
TRBJ2-5 TRBD2 TRBV29-1 - TGCAGCGTTGAAGAACTAGCGAGGAGGGCCCAGTACTTC CSVEELARRAQYF
TRBJ2-3 - TRBV6-1 - TGTGCCAGCAGTGAAGTTTGGCAAGGTAGAGATACGCAGTATTTT CASSEVWQGRDTQYF
TRBJ2-7 - TRBV6-1 - TGTGCCAGCAGTTGGTCCACGGGGGACGAGCAGTACTTC CASSWSTGDEQYF
TRBJ2-5 - TRBV7-9 - TGTGCCAGCAGCCCCGGACATAATCAAGAGACCCAGTACTTC CASSPGHNQETQYF